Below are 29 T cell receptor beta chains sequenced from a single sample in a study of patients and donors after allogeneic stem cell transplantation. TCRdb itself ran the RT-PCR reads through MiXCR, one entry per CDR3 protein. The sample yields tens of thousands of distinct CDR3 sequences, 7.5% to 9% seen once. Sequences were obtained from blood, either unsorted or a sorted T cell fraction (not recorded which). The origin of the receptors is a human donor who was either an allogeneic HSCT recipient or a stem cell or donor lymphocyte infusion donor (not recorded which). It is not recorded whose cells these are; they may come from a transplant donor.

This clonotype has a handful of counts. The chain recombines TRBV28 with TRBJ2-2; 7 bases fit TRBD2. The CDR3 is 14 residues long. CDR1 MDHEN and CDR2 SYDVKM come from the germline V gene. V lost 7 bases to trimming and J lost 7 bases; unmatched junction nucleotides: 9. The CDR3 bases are TGTGCCAGCACCCTCACTAGCGCCAGCGGGGAGCTGTTTTTT. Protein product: CASTLTSASGELFF.

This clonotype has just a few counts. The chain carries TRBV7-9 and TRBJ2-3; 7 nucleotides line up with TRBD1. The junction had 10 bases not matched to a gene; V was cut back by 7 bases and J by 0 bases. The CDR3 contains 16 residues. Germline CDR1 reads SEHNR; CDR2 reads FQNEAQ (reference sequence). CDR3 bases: TGTGCCAGCACCCCTCTGGGGACAGCTAGCACAGATACGCAGTATTTT. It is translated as CASTPLGTASTDTQYF.

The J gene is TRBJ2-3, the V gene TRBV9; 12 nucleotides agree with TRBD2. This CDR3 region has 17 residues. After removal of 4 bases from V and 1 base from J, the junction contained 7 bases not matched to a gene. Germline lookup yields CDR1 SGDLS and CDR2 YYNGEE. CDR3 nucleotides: TGTGCCAGCAGCCCTCTAGCGGGGGGGCGGGGCACAGATACGCAGTATTTT. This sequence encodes CASSPLAGGRGTDTQYF. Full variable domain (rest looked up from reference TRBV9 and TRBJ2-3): DSGVTQTPKHLITATGQRVTLRCSPRSGDLSVYWYQQSLDQGLQFLIQYYNGEERAKGNILERFSAQQFPDLHSELNLSSLELGDSALYFCASSPLAGGRGTDTQYFGPGTRLTVL.

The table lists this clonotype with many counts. CDR3 amino acids: CASSLVVGRLAKNIQYF. CDR3 DNA: TGTGCCAGCAGCTTAGTGGTGGGGAGGTTAGCCAAAAACATTCAGTACTTC. J is TRBJ2-4 and V is TRBV7-8; D perhaps matches TRBD2 (6 bases). The CDR3 consists of 17 residues. V was pared by 1 base and J by 0 bases, with 13 bases between. The germline CDR1 and CDR2 sequences are SGHVS and FQNEAQ.

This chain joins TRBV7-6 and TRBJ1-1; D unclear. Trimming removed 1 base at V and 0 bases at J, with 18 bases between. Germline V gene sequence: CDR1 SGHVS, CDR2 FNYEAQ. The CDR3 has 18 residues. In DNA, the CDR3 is TGTGCCAGCAGCTTAGGGACGTTAGGGCTTGACATGAACACTGAAGCTTTCTTT. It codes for CASSLGTLGLDMNTEAFF. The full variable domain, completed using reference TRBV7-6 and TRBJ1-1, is GAGVSQSPRYKVTKRGQDVALRCDPISGHVSLYWYRQALGQGPEFLTYFNYEAQQDKSGLPNDRFSAERPEGSISTLTIQRTEQRDSAMYRCASSLGTLGLDMNTEAFFGQGTRLTVV.

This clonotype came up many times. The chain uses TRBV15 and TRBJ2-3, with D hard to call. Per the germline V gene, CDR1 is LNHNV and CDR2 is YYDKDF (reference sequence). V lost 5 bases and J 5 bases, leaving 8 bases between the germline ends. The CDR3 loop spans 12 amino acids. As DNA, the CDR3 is TGTGCCACCAGCGAAGGTGGAGATACGCAGTATTTT. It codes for CATSEGGDTQYF.

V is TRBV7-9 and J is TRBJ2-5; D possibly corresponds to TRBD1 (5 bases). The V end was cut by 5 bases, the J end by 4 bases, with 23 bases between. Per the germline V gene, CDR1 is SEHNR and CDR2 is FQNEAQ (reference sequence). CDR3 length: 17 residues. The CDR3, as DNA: TGTGCCAGCAGCACAGATGACAGACACAGATATAGAGAGACCCAGTACTTC. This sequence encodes CASSTDDRHRYRETQYF.

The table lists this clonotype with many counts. CDR3 sequence: CASSGTSGGAVDTQYF. CDR3 DNA sequence: TGTGCCAGCAGCGGGACTAGCGGGGGGGCTGTAGATACGCAGTATTTT. The chain carries TRBV9 and TRBJ2-3; 15 positions agree with TRBD2. V gave up 3 bases and J gave up 5 bases; unmatched junction bases: 4. Germline CDR1 and CDR2: SGDLS and YYNGEE. The CDR3 has 16 amino acids.

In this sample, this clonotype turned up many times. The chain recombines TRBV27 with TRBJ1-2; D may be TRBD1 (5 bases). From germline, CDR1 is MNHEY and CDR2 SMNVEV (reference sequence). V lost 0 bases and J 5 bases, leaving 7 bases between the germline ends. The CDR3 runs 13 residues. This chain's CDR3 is CASSLSAGYGYTF. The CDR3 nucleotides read TGTGCCAGCAGTTTATCGGCAGGGTATGGCTACACCTTC.

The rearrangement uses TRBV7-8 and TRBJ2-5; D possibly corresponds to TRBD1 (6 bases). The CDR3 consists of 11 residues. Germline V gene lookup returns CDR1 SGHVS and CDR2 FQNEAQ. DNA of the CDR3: TGTGCGAGGGGGTCGGACGGGACCCAGTACTTC. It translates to CARGSDGTQYF.

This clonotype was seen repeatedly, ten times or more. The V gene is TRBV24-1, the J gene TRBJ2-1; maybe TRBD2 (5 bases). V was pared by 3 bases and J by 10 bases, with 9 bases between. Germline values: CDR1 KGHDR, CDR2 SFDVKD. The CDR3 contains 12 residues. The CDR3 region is CATSDELGEQFF. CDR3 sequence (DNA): TGTGCCACCAGTGATGAACTAGGGGAGCAGTTCTTC.

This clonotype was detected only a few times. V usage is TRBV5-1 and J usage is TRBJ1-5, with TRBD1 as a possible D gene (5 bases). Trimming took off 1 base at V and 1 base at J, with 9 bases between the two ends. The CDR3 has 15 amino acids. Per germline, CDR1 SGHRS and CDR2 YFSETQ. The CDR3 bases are TGCGCCAGCAGCTTGTGGGGGGAAAGCAATCAGCCCCAGCATTTT. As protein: CASSLWGESNQPQHF.

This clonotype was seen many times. This chain's CDR3 is CASSDRGPSQPQHF. CDR3 coding DNA: TGTGCCAGCAGCGACAGGGGGCCGAGCCAGCCCCAGCATTTT. The chain is built from TRBV6-1 and TRBJ1-5; 10 bases line up with TRBD1. Trimming at V came to 6 bases and at J to 7 bases, leaving 6 bases not matched to a gene. The CDR3 is 14 amino acids. The germline gives CDR1 MNHNS, CDR2 SASEGT.

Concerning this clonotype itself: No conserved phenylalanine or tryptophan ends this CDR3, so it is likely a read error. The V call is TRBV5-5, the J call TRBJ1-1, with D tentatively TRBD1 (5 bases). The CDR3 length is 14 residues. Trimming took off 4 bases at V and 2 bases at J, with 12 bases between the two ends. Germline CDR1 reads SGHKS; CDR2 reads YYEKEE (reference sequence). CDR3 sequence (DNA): TGTGCCAGCAGCCATGCGACAGTAAACACTGAAGCTTTCTAT. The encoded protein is CASSHATVNTEAFY.

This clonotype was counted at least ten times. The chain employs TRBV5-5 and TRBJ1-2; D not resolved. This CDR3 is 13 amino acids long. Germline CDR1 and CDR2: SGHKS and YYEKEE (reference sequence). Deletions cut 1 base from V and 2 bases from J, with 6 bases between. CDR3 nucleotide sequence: TGTGCCAGCAGCTTGTTGCTCAACTATGGCTACACCTTC. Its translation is CASSLLLNYGYTF.

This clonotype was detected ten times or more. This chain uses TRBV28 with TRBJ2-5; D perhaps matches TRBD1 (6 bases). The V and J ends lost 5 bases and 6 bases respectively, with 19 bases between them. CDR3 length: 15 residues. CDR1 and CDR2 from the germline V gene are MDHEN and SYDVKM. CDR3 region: CASSREQGRGKTQYF. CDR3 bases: TGTGCCAGCAGTAGGGAACAGGGAAGAGGGAAGACCCAGTACTTC.

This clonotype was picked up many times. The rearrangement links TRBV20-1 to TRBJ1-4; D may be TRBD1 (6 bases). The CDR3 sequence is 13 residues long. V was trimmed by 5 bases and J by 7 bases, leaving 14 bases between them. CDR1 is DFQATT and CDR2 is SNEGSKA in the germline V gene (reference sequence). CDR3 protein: CSAYATGTEKLFF. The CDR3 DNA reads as TGCAGTGCTTACGCAACAGGGACTGAAAAACTGTTTTTT.

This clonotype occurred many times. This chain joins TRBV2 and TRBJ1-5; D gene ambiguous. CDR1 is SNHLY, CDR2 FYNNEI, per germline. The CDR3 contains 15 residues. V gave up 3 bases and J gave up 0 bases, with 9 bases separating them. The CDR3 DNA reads TGTGCCAGCAGTGACACCCCTTATAGCAATCAGCCCCAGCATTTT. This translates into CASSDTPYSNQPQHF.

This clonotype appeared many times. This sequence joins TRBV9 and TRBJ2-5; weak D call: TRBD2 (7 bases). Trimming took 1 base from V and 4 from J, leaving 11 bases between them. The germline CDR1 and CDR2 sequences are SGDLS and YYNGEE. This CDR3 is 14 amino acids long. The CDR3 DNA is TGTGCCAGCAGCGTATTTGGGGGGGCAGAGACCCAGTACTTC. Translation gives CASSVFGGAETQYF.

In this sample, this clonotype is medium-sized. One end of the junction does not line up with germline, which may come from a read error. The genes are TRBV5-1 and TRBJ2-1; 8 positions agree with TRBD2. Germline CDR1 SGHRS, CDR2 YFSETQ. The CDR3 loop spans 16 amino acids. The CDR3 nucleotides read TGCGCCAGTAGCTTGGTTCCGGGAGGGCCTCAAGGTGAGCAGTTCTTC. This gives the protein CASSLVPGGPQGEQFF.

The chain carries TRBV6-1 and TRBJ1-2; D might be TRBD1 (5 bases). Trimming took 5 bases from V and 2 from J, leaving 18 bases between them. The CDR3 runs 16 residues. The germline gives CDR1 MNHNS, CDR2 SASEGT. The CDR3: CASSILTVTRNYGYTF. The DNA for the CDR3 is TGTGCCAGCAGTATTCTGACAGTAACCCGAAACTATGGCTACACCTTC.

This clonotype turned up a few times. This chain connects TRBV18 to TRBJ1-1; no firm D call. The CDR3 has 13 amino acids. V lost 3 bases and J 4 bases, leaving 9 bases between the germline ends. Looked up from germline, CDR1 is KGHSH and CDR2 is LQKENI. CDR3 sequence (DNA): TGTGCCAGCTCACCGAACAGTTTCACTGAAGCTTTCTTT. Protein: CASSPNSFTEAFF.

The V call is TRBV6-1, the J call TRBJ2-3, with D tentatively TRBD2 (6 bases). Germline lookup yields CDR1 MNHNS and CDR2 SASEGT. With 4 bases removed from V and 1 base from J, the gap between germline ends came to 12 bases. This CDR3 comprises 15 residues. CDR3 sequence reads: CASSVTSRGTDTQYF. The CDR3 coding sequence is TGTGCCAGCAGTGTGACTAGTAGGGGCACAGATACGCAGTATTTT.

The CDR3 bases are TGTGCCAGCAGTCCAATGAACACTGAAGCTTTCTTT. This sequence encodes CASSPMNTEAFF. The rearrangement joins TRBV6-6 to TRBJ1-1; D is undetermined. The CDR3 is 12 residues long. Trimming removed 5 bases at V and 0 bases at J, with 4 bases between. Germline-derived CDR1 and CDR2 are MNHNY and SVGAGI (reference sequence).

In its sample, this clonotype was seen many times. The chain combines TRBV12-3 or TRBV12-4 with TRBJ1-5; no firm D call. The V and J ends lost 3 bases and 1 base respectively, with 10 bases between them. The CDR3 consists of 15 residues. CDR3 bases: TGTGCCAGCAGTTTGGCAGGCCCGAGCAATCAGCCCCAGCATTTT. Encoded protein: CASSLAGPSNQPQHF.

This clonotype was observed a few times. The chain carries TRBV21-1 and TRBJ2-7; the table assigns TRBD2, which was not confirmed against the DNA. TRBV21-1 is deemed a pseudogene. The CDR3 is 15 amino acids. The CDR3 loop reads CAGSSGGAFSDEQYF. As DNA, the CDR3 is TGTGCCGGGAGTAGCGGGGGGGCCTTCTCGGACGAGCAGTACTTC.

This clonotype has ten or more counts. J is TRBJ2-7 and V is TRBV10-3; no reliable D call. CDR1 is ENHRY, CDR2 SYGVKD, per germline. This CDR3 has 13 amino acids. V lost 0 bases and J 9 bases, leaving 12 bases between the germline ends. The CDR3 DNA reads TGTGCCATCAGTGAGTCGGTGGCGCCTACGCAGTACTTC. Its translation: CAISESVAPTQYF.

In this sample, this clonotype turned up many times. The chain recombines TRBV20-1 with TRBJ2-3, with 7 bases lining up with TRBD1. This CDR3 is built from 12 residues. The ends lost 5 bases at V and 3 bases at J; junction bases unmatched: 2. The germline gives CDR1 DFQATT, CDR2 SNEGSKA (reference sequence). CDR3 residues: CSAPGQTDTQYF. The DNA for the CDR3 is TGCAGTGCTCCGGGACAGACAGATACGCAGTATTTT.

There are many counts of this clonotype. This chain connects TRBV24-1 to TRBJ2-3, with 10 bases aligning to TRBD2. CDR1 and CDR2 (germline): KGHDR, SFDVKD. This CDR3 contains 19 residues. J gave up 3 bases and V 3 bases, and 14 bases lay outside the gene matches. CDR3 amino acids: CATSDRGTSGDHRTDTQYF. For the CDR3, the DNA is TGTGCCACCAGTGATAGGGGAACTAGCGGGGATCACCGGACAGATACGCAGTATTTT.